A single sample is the source of the 25 T cell receptor beta chains below, sequenced in a study of early T cells in non-severe SARS-CoV-2 infection. TCRdb reprocessed the 5' RACE reads via MiXCR and lists one record per CDR3 protein. This repertoire shows about 22,000 distinct CDR3 sequences, 3.5% to 5% found once; its top ten account for 7.8%. Material for sequencing was whole blood. The source is an adult who was a healthcare worker with PCR-confirmed SARS-CoV-2 infection or an uninfected control (not recorded which).

Regarding this clonotype: Being one base from a much bigger clone, this may be a read error. CDR3 region: CASSIADGAYSNQPQHF. In DNA, the CDR3 is TGTGCCAGCAGCATCGCGGACGGGGCCTATAGCAATCAGCCCCAGCATTTT. The rearrangement uses TRBV21-1 and TRBJ1-5; the table's D call, TRBD1, was not checked against the DNA. TRBV21-1 is a pseudogene. This CDR3 is built from 17 residues.

In DNA, the CDR3 is TGCAGCGTCGGGGTCAGGGGGCTGTCAGATACGCAGTATTTT. Its protein is CSVGVRGLSDTQYF. The chain joins TRBV29-1 to TRBJ2-3, with TRBD1 identical over 8 bases. This CDR3 is 14 amino acids long. V dropped 6 bases and J dropped 4; count of bases not matched to a gene: 9. From germline, CDR1 is SQVTM and CDR2 ANQGSEA.

The gene calls are TRBV7-2 and TRBJ2-3; D is ambiguous. CDR1 is SGHTA, CDR2 FQGNSA, per germline. The CDR3 runs 15 residues. V was clipped by 5 bases and J by 3 bases, with 15 bases between them. CDR3 loop: CASSQSPHGTDTQYF. The CDR3 bases are TGTGCCAGCAGCCAATCCCCACATGGAACAGATACGCAGTATTTT.

This clonotype was observed at least ten times. The chain combines TRBV11-1 with TRBJ2-7; D unresolved. Germline assignment: CDR1 SGHAT and CDR2 FQDESV (reference sequence). The CDR3 consists of 14 residues. V was trimmed by 4 bases and J by 7 bases, leaving 17 bases between them. CDR3 amino acids: CASSSDEISPEQYF. The CDR3 coding sequence is TGTGCCAGCAGCTCCGACGAGATATCGCCAGAGCAGTACTTC.

The CDR3 sequence is CAISDVAGGGDTQYF. The CDR3 DNA follows: TGTGCCATCAGTGATGTAGCGGGGGGAGGAGATACGCAGTATTTT. This chain connects TRBV10-3 to TRBJ2-3; 10 nucleotides match TRBD2. The V segment lost 3 bases and the J segment 5 bases; nucleotides outside the gene matches: 5. The CDR3 consists of 15 residues. CDR1 is ENHRY, CDR2 SYGVKD, per germline.

Ten or more counts support this clonotype. The chain is built from TRBV7-3 and TRBJ2-6, with D uncertain. Germline V CDR1 and CDR2: SGHTA, FQGTGA. The CDR3 consists of 15 residues. V was trimmed by 5 bases and J by 4 bases, leaving 12 bases between them. CDR3 coding DNA: TGTGCCAGCAGCCCGACGAACCCGGGGGCCAACGTCCTGACTTTC. This codes for CASSPTNPGANVLTF.

The sample holds many counts of this clonotype. The chain joins TRBV6-6 to TRBJ2-4; D might be TRBD1 or TRBD2, each matching 7 bases. The CDR3 spans 16 residues. Germline CDR1 reads MNHNY; CDR2 reads SVGAGI (reference sequence). Trimming pared 6 bases from V and 0 bases from J, leaving 15 bases between. Here the CDR3 reads CASSHRGGLAKNIQYF. CDR3 DNA sequence: TGTGCCAGCAGCCACAGGGGAGGGCTAGCCAAAAACATTCAGTACTTC.

This clonotype showed up many times. The gene calls are TRBV7-8 and TRBJ2-7; the D is unclear. Germline-derived CDR1 and CDR2 are SGHVS and FQNEAQ. The CDR3 is 12 amino acids. Trimming left V 1 base short and J 3 bases short, with 4 bases between. CDR3 in DNA: TGTGCCAGCAGCTTAGGGGACTACGAGCAGTACTTC. Its translation: CASSLGDYEQYF.

Many counts were recorded for this clonotype. V usage is TRBV12-3 or TRBV12-4 and J usage is TRBJ2-7; D gene ambiguous. CDR3 length equals 18 residues. V was clipped by 1 base and J by 0 bases, with 19 bases between them. The CDR3 sequence is CASSLDSWLKGSSYEQYF. CDR3 sequence (DNA): TGTGCCAGCAGTTTAGATTCTTGGCTGAAGGGCAGCTCCTACGAGCAGTACTTC.

This clonotype was counted many times. V usage is TRBV7-6 and J usage is TRBJ1-1, with D perhaps matching TRBD1 (5 bases). V lost 0 bases to trimming and J lost 0 bases, with 8 bases between them. The CDR3 has 15 amino acids. Germline V lookup: CDR1 SGHVS, CDR2 FNYEAQ. This chain's CDR3 is CASSLAGPMNTEAFF. The CDR3 bases are TGTGCCAGCAGCTTAGCGGGACCGATGAACACTGAAGCTTTCTTT.

This clonotype was seen only a few times. This chain connects TRBV7-8 to TRBJ2-5; no clear D. The CDR3 runs 15 residues. Per germline, CDR1 SGHVS and CDR2 FQNEAQ. The V end was cut by 0 bases, the J end by 4 bases, with 12 bases between. The CDR3 region is CASSLALPPGETQYF. CDR3 sequence (DNA): TGTGCCAGCAGCTTAGCCCTGCCCCCAGGAGAGACCCAGTACTTC.

This clonotype was counted only a few times. The rearrangement joins TRBV5-4 to TRBJ2-3; tentative D call: TRBD1 (6 bases). The CDR3 runs to 15 residues. Trimming stripped 4 bases from V and 4 bases from J, with 16 bases between. Germline values: CDR1 SGHNT, CDR2 YYREEE (reference sequence). The CDR3 sequence is CASSVDRGTSDTQYF. The CDR3, as DNA: TGTGCCAGCAGCGTGGACAGAGGGACCTCAGATACGCAGTATTTT.

This clonotype was detected ten times or more. V is TRBV10-2 and J is TRBJ2-1; tentatively, D is TRBD2 (6 bases). This CDR3 comprises 16 residues. The germline V gene has CDR1 WSHSY and CDR2 SAAADI. Trimming stripped 8 bases from V and 3 bases from J, with 20 bases between. The CDR3 is CASHPMRRGLYNEQFF. The CDR3 region has the DNA TGCGCCAGCCACCCGATGAGGCGGGGACTCTACAATGAGCAGTTCTTC.

This clonotype was observed many times. J is TRBJ2-7 and V is TRBV7-3; D tentatively reads TRBD1 or TRBD2 (6 bases each). V was trimmed by 5 bases and J by 5 bases, leaving 16 bases between them. The CDR3 length is 14 residues. Germline CDR1 SGHTA, CDR2 FQGTGA. The CDR3 region is CASSLGGPPDEQYF. CDR3 DNA: TGTGCCAGCAGCCTCGGGGGCCCCCCTGACGAGCAGTACTTC.

This clonotype was picked up many times. This chain uses TRBV6-2 or TRBV6-3 with TRBJ1-1; D gene ambiguous. The CDR3 is 13 amino acids. Germline lookup yields CDR1 MNHEY and CDR2 SVGEGT. V was pared by 7 bases and J by 1 base, with 10 bases between. The CDR3 bases are TGTGCCAGCACCAGGACTCGGAACACTGAAGCTTTCTTT. Protein product: CASTRTRNTEAFF.

This clonotype was found many times. CDR3 sequence: CASSLGLTETQYF. The CDR3 DNA is TGTGCCAGCAGTTTAGGACTAACGGAGACCCAGTACTTC. J is TRBJ2-5 and V is TRBV12-3 or TRBV12-4, with D possibly TRBD2 on 5 matching bases. The CDR3 is made up of 13 amino acids. Trimming took 1 base from V and 5 from J, leaving 8 bases between them.

This clonotype was picked up a small number of times. The genes are TRBV4-1 and TRBJ2-1; D may be TRBD1 or TRBD2 (5 bases each). The CDR3 contains 14 residues. The V end lost 5 bases, the J end lost 8 bases, and 16 bases lay between the germline ends. CDR1 and CDR2 from the germline V gene are MGHRA and YSYEKL. CDR3 sequence reads: CASSFGQGRDEQFF. The CDR3 region has the DNA TGCGCCAGCAGCTTCGGACAAGGGAGAGATGAGCAGTTCTTC.

This clonotype was seen many times. The V and J genes are TRBV5-5 and TRBJ1-1; no definite D call. The germline V gene has CDR1 SGHKS and CDR2 YYEKEE (reference sequence). CDR3 length: 14 residues. Trimming removed 6 bases from V and 2 bases from J, with 14 bases in between. Here the CDR3 DNA reads TGTGCCAGCACTCAGGAACTGACAAACACTGAAGCTTTCTTT. Translating gives CASTQELTNTEAFF.

In this sample, this clonotype turned up many times. This CDR3 is CASSYRGTAGDEQYF. The CDR3 nucleotides read TGTGCCAGCAGTTATCGGGGGACGGCCGGCGACGAGCAGTACTTC. V usage is TRBV28 and J usage is TRBJ2-7, with D perhaps TRBD2 (6 bases). The CDR3 totals 15 residues. The germline V and J ends were trimmed by 4 bases and 5 bases, with 18 bases remaining between them. The germline V gene has CDR1 MDHEN and CDR2 SYDVKM.

This clonotype was counted a few times. V gene TRBV5-5 combines with J gene TRBJ1-6; no definite D call. V was clipped by 5 bases and J by 19 bases, with 22 bases between them. This CDR3 is 13 amino acids long. The V gene's germline CDR1 is SGHKS and CDR2 YYEKEE (reference sequence). The CDR3 region is CASRYDMEKGHHF. The CDR3 nucleotides read TGTGCCAGCAGATATGACATGGAAAAAGGCCATCACTTT.

Ten or more counts support this clonotype. Here the CDR3 reads CASSTEYTGELFF. CDR3 coding DNA: TGTGCCAGCAGCACAGAATACACCGGGGAGCTGTTTTTT. The chain couples TRBV25-1 to TRBJ2-2; D is unclear. The germline V gene encodes CDR1 MGHDK and CDR2 SYGVNS. The V end lost 6 bases, the J end lost 3 bases, and 8 bases lay between the germline ends. This CDR3 has 13 residues. Full variable domain (rest looked up from reference TRBV25-1 and TRBJ2-2): EADIYQTPRYLVIGTGKKITLECSQTMGHDKMYWYQQDPGMELHLIHYSYGVNSTEKGDLSSESTVSRIRTEHFPLTLESARPSHTSQYLCASSTEYTGELFFGEGSRLTVL.

This clonotype was picked up many times. The chain uses TRBV29-1 and TRBJ1-5; weak D call: TRBD1 (5 bases). The CDR3 has 13 amino acids. Germline lookup yields CDR1 SQVTM and CDR2 ANQGSEA. The ends were cut back, 6 bases at V and 6 bases at J, with 15 bases in the middle. In DNA form, the CDR3 reads TGCAGCGTCCAGGGTCCCGGCGGTCAGCCCCAGCATTTT. As protein: CSVQGPGGQPQHF.

This chain uses TRBV28 with TRBJ2-5; D is perhaps TRBD1 or TRBD2 (5 bases each). The germline V gene has CDR1 MDHEN and CDR2 SYDVKM. The CDR3 is made up of 15 amino acids. Trimming took off 6 bases at V and 5 bases at J, with 19 bases between the two ends. CDR3 in amino acids: CASSAARGYGETQYF. CDR3 nucleotides: TGTGCCAGCAGCGCCGCGAGGGGCTACGGGGAGACCCAGTACTTC.

This clonotype has a count of ten or more. The chain is built from TRBV7-2 and TRBJ2-3, with D uncertain. The CDR3 is 17 amino acids. Trimming shortened V by 2 bases and J by 5 bases, and 20 bases separated the two germline ends. Germline loops: CDR1 SGHTA, CDR2 FQGNSA. This chain's CDR3 is CASSLSLDFQVIDTQYF. The CDR3, as DNA: TGTGCCAGCAGCTTAAGTCTCGACTTCCAGGTGATAGATACGCAGTATTTT.

At least ten counts were recorded for this clonotype. This chain connects TRBV11-3 to TRBJ2-5, with D perhaps TRBD1 or TRBD2 (6 bases each). The germline gives CDR1 SGHNT, CDR2 YENEEA. The CDR3 spans 13 residues. V lost 0 bases and J lost 7, with 9 bases in between. CDR3 bases: TGTGCCAGCAGCTTAGATGGAGGGGGGACCCAGTACTTC. This gives the protein CASSLDGGGTQYF.